This TCR beta chain was identified during a study of blood T cell repertoires in COVID-19. TCRdb keeps only in-frame clones here, not all; method: immunoSEQ multiplex PCR. The data show 100,000 or so clones, more than 60% seen once. This CDR3 spans 16 amino acids. Trimming took 6 bases from V and 3 from J, leaving 18 bases between them. CDR1 and CDR2 (germline): LNHDA, SQIVND (reference sequence). The material sequenced was peripheral blood. J is TRBJ1-3 and V is TRBV19; a weak D match, TRBD1 (6 bases). This receptor was taken from a man in his sixties or seventies with active or convalescent COVID-19. CDR3 coding DNA: TGTGCCAGTAGCATTCCACAGGGATTAGGTGGAAACACCATATATTTT. Amino acids: CASSIPQGLGGNTIYF.